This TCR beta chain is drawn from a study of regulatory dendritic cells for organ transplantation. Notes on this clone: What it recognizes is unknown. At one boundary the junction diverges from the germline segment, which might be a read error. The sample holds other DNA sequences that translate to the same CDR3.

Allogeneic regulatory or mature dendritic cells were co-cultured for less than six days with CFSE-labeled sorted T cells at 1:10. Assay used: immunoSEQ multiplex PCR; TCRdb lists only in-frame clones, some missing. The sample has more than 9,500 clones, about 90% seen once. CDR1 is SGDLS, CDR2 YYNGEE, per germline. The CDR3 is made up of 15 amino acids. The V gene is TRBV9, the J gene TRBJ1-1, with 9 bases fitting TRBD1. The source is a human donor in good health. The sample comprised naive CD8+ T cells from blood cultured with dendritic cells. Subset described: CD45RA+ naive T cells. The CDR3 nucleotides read TGTGCCAGCAGCGCAACAGGGGGCCCTGGCACTGAGGCTTTCTTT. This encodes CASSATGGPGTEAFF.